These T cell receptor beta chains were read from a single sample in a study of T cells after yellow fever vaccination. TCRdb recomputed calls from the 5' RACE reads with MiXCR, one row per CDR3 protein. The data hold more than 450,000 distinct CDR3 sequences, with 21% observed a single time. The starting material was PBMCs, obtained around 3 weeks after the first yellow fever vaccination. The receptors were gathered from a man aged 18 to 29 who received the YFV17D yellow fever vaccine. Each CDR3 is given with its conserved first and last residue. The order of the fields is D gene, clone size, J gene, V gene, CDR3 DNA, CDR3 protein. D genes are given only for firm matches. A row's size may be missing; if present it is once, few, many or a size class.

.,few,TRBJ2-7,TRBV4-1,TGCGCCAGCAGCCAAGAACAGCCCTACGAGCAGTACTTC,CASSQEQPYEQYF
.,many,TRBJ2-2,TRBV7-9,TGTGCCAGCAGCTTTAGTATGATCAACACCGGGGAGCTGTTTTTT,CASSFSMINTGELFF
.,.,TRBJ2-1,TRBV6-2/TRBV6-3,TGTGCCAGCAGTTACAAAACGATTCCGGGACCAAATTACAATGAGCAGTTCTTC,CASSYKTIPGPNYNEQFF
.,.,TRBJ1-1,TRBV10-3,TGTGCCATCAGGGGGGATACATGGAACACTGAAGCTTTCTTT,CAIRGDTWNTEAFF
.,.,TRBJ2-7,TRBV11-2,TGTGCCAGCAGCTCCTGGAGTGAGTCAGGCGCCTACGAGCAGTACTTC,CASSSWSESGAYEQYF
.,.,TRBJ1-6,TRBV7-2,TGTGCCAGCAGCCCATCAGGCCCGGGACCCCTCCACTTT,CASSPSGPGPLHF
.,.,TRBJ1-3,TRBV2,TGTGCCAGCAGTGAAAACGGCCCCGCTGGAAACACCATATATTTT,CASSENGPAGNTIYF
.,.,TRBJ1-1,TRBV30,TGTGCCTGGAGTGTGAAGGGAAGGGCGAACACTGAAGCTTTCTTT,CAWSVKGRANTEAFF
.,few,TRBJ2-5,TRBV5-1,TGCGCCAGCAGCGCGACGGGACGGCCCCAAGAGACCCAGTACTTC,CASSATGRPQETQYF
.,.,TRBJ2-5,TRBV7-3,TGTGCCAGCAGCCAATCTTCGGGTCTCGCGCAAGAGACCCAGTACTTC,CASSQSSGLAQETQYF
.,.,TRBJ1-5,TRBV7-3,TGTGCCAGCAGCTTAATGCAGGATCAGCCCCAGCATTTT,CASSLMQDQPQHF
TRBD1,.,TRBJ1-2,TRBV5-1,TGCGCCAGCAGCCTGGCTGGACAGACAGGGAAGGATGGCTACACCTTC,CASSLAGQTGKDGYTF
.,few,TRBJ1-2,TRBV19,TGTGCCAGCGAGGGCATTCTGGGTTATGATGGCTACACCTTC,CASEGILGYDGYTF
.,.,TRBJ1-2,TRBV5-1,TGCGCCAGCAGCAGGGACCCCGCCTATGGCTACACCTTC,CASSRDPAYGYTF
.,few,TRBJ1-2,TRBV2,TGTGCCAGCAGTGCTACGGGCCCCTGGGAGGGCTACACCTTC,CASSATGPWEGYTF
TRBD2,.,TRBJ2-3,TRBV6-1,TGTGCCAGCACAGCGGGGTCACCAGATACGCAGTATTTT,CASTAGSPDTQYF
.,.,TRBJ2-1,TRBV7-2,TGTGCCAGCAGCTTAGCCAGTGGGATTGAGCAGTTCTTC,CASSLASGIEQFF
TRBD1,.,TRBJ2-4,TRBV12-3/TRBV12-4,TGTGCCAGCAGCTTGGACAGGGGAAAAAACATTCAGTACTTC,CASSLDRGKNIQYF
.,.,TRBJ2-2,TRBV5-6,TGTGCCAGCAGCTTGGGGGCTCGAGGCGGGGAGCTGTTTTTT,CASSLGARGGELFF
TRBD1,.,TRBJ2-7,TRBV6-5,TGTGCCAGCAGTTACACCGAGTGGACAGGGCTAATGAACGAGCAGTACTTC,CASSYTEWTGLMNEQYF
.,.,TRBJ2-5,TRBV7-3,TGTGCCAGCAGCTGCACGCGCGGTCAAGAGACCCAGTACTTC,CASSCTRGQETQYF
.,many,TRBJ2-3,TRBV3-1,TGTGCCAGCAGCCAAGGACGTACGCAGTATTTT,CASSQGRTQYF
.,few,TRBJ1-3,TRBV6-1,TGTGCCAGCAGTGAAGCGTGGGGGCCCTCTGGAAACACCATATATTTT,CASSEAWGPSGNTIYF
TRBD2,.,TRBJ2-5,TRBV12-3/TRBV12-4,TGTGCCAGCAGCAGCGTAGCGGGGGAGACCCAGTACTTC,CASSSVAGETQYF
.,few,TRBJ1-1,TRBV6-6,TGTGCCAGCAAATATAGCAGCACTGAAGCTTTCTTT,CASKYSSTEAFF
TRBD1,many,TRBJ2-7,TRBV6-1,TGTGCCAGCATAAGGCGCCCGGGACAGGGAGCGGGAGAGCAGTACTTC,CASIRRPGQGAGEQYF
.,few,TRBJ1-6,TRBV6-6,TGTGCCAGCAGCCATGGGAATTCACCCCTCCACTTT,CASSHGNSPLHF
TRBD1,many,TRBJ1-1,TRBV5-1,TGCGCCAGCAGCGTTACCGGGACAGTGGGCACTGAAGCTTTCTTT,CASSVTGTVGTEAFF
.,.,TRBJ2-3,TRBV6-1,TGTGCCAGCAGCTCCCGGGGTATAACAGATACGCAGTATTTT,CASSSRGITDTQYF
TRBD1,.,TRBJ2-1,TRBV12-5,TGTGCTAGTGGCTCCGGACAGGAGTACAATGAGCAGTTCTTC,CASGSGQEYNEQFF
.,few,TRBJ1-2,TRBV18,TGTGCCAGCTCGCCTTTCCGGGACGGAAACTATGGCTACACCTTC,CASSPFRDGNYGYTF
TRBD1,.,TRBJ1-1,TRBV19,TGTGCCAGTAGCAACACCGGGACAGGGAAGGATAGCACTGAAGCTTTCTTT,CASSNTGTGKDSTEAFF